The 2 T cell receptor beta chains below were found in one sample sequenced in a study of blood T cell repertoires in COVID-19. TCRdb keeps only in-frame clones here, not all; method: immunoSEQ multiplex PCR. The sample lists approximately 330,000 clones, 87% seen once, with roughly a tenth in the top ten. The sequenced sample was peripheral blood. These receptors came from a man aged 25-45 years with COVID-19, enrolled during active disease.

The CDR3 here is CASSPKPGQGNSETQYF. The CDR3 nucleotides read TGTGCCAGCAGTCCTAAACCGGGACAGGGGAACTCAGAGACCCAGTACTTC. The rearrangement joins TRBV27 to TRBJ2-5, with TRBD1 matching over 10 bases. The V gene end was trimmed by 5 bases and the J gene end by 4 bases; junction bases not matched to a gene: 13. CDR1 and CDR2 from the germline V gene are MNHEY and SMNVEV (reference sequence). The CDR3 spans 17 residues.

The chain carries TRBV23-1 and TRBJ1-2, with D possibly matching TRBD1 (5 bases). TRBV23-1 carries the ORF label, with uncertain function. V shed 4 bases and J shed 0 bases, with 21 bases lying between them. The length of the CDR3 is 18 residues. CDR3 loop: CASSLRGSSLRPNYGYTF. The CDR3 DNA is TGCGCCAGCAGTCTCCGGGGGTCTTCCTTGAGACCTAACTATGGCTACACCTTC.